This T cell receptor (beta chain) was profiled in a study of blood T cell repertoires in COVID-19 (dated by TCRdb to 2020 to 2021). Context from the whole study: Samples covering the acute and convalescent phases of COVID-19 were provided by collaborators in the United States, Italy and Spain. The prospective study material was composed of cDNA or gDNA derived from T cells, B-cell-depleted T cells, or PBMCs. The dataset comprised deeply sampled blood TCRbeta repertoires from subjects exposed to, actively infected with, or recovered from COVID-19. The repertoires were made available in a free public database intended to serve as a resource for research on the immune response to SARS-CoV-2. Samples came from the ongoing ImmuneRACE study (first 160 participants) plus 1,254 subjects from 6 global collaborators. A de-identified subject ID, COVID-19 status, age in years and sex were almost always included in the sample metadata. Where available, HLA class I and class II types were taken from metadata supplied by the sample provider and were not determined by assay-based typing.

Another Seattle source contributed samples from volunteer blood donors who had recovered from COVID-19. The collaborating institutions used their own protocols to collect whole blood in K2EDTA tubes. Collaborator samples were shipped for TCRbeta analysis as frozen whole blood, isolated PBMCs, or DNA extracted from either sample type. The full study reports these points: Clinical and demographic metadata were provided uncurated, with the amount varying by source and participant.

TCRbeta CDR3 regions were amplified from genomic DNA by means of the immunoSEQ Assay, a bias-controlled multiplex PCR. The authors' pipeline ran thus. Within the assay, amplification of reference gene primers was used to estimate how many nucleated cells each sample contained. To quantify the absolute abundance of each unique TCRbeta CDR3 rearrangement, sequence reads were collapsed and filtered. Productive Simpson clonality was computed per sample as the square root of Simpson's diversity index over productive rearrangements. TCRdb provides this immuneACCESS table in a form limited to in-frame rearrangements. Some clones are lacking; in checked studies, under half of them reflect an unresolved V gene, and why the rest are absent is not known. The V and J calls and clone size come from that table; D and trimming were worked out from the DNA. In this sample the table shows over 250,000 clones, around 86% of which occur a single time. The ten largest clones take up approximately 9.8% of the sample.

CDR1 and CDR2, looked up from the germline V gene (reference sequence), are MNHEY and SMNVEV. The V end loses 8 bases and the J end loses 0 bases, and a stretch of 10 bases separates them. The cysteine opens and the phenylalanine closes a CDR3 of 13 amino acids. Just CDR3 DNA is preserved here, 39 bases in frame from base 1. In its sample, this clone was seen a few times. Its antigen target is currently unknown. Qualities for individual bases were not recorded, and no much larger clone is one base off. Other nucleotide sequences from this sample produce the same CDR3. Sequencing was performed on peripheral blood. The sequence was collected from a man between 35 and 55 years old who had recovered from COVID-19. This chain joins TRBV27 to TRBJ1-1, with a tentative D gene TRBD1 over 5 matching bases. The CDR3 reads CASSGLVNTEAFF. In nucleotide form, the sequence is TGTGCCAGCTCAGGGTTGGTGAACACTGAAGCTTTCTTT.